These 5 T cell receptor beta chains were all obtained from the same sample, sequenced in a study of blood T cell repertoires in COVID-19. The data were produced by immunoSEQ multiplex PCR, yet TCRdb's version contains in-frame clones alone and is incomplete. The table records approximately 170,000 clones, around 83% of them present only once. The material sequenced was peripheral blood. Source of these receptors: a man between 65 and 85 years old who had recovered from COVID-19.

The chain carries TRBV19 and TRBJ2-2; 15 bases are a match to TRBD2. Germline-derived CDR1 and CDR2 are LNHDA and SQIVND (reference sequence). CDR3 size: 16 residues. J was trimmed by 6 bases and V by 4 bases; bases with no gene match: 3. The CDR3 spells CASSKGLAGGPGELFF. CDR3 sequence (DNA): TGTGCCAGTAGTAAGGGACTAGCGGGAGGCCCCGGGGAGCTGTTTTTT. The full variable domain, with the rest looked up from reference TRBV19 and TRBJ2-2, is DGGITQSPKYLFRKEGQNVTLSCEQNLNHDAMYWYRQDPGQGLRLIYYSQIVNDFQKGDIAEGYSVSREKKESFPLTVTSAQKNPTAFYLCASSKGLAGGPGELFFGEGSRLTVL.

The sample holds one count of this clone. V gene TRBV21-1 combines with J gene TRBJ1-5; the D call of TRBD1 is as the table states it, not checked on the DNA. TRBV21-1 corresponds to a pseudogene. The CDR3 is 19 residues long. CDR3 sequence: CASIQSGTGEPYSNQPQHF. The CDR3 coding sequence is TGTGCCAGCATCCAGAGCGGGACAGGGGAACCCTATAGCAATCAGCCCCAGCATTTT.

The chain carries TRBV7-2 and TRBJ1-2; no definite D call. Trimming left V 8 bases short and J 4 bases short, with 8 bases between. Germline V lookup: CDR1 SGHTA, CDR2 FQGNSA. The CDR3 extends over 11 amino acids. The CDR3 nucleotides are TGTGCCAGCGGGAGAACCTATGGCTACACCTTC. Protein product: CASGRTYGYTF.

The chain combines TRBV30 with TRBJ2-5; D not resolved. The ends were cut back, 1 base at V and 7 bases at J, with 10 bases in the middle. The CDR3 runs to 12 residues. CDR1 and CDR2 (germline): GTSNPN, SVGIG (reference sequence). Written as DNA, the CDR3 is TGTGCCTGGAGTGGGTCTGAAGCGACCCAGTACTTC. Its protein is CAWSGSEATQYF.

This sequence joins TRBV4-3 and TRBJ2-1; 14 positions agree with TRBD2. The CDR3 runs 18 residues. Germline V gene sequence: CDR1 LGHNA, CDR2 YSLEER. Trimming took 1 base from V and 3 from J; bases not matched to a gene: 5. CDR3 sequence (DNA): TGCGCCAGCAGCCAAGGGACTAGCGGGAGGTTACTCTACAATGAGCAGTTCTTC. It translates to CASSQGTSGRLLYNEQFF.